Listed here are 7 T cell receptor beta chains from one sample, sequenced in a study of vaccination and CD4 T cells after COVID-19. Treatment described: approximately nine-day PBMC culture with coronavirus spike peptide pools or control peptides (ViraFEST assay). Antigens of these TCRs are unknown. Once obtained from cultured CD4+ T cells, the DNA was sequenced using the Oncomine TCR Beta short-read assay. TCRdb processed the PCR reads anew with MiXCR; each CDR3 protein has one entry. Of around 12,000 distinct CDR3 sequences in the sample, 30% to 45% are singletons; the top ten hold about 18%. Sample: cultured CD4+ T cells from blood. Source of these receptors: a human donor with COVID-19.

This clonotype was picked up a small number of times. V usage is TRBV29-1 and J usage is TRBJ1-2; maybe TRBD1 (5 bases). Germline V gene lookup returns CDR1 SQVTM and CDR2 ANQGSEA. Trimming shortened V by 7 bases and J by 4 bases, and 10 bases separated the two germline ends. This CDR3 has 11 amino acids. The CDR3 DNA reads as TGCAGCGCACGGGGGAGCTATGGCTACACCTTC. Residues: CSARGSYGYTF. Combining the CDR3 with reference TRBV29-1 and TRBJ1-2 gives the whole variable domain SAVISQKPSRDICQRGTSLTIQCQVDSQVTMMFWYRQQPGQSLTLIATANQGSEATYESGFVIDKFPISRPNLTFSTLTVSNMSPEDSSIYLCSARGSYGYTFGSGTRLTVV.

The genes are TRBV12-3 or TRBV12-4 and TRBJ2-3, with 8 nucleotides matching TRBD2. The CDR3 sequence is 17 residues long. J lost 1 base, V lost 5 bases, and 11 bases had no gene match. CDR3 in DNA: TGTGCCAGCAGTCCCCGGGTAGCGGGGTATGGCACAGATACGCAGTATTTT. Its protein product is CASSPRVAGYGTDTQYF.

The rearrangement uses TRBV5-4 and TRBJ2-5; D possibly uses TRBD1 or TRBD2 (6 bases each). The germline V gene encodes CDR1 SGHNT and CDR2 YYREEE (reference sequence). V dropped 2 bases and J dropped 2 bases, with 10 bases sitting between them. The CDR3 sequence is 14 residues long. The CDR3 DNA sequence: TGTGCCAGCAGCTTAGGGGGGAATCAAGAGACCCAGTACTTC. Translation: CASSLGGNQETQYF.

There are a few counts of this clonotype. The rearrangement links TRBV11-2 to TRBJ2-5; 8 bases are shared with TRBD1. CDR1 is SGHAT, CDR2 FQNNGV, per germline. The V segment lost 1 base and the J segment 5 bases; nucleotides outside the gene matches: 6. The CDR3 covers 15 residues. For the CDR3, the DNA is TGTGCCAGCAGCTTAGTAGGACAGGGTGGGGAGACCCAGTACTTC. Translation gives CASSLVGQGGETQYF. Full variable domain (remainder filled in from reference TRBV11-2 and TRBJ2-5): EAGVAQSPRYKIIEKRQSVAFWCNPISGHATLYWYQQILGQGPKLLIQFQNNGVVDDSQLPKDRFSAERLKGVDSTLKIQPAKLEDSAVYLCASSLVGQGGETQYFGPGTRLLVL.

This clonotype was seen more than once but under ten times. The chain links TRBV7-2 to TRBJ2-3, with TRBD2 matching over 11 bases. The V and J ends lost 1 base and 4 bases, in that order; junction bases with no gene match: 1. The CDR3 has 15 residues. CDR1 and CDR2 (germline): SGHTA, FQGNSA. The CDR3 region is CASSLVAGGADTQYF. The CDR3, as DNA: TGTGCCAGCAGCTTAGTAGCGGGGGGGGCAGATACGCAGTATTTT.

The CDR3 here is CASSERTPYGYTF. Written as DNA, the CDR3 is TGTGCCAGCAGTGAGAGGACTCCTTATGGCTACACCTTC. J is TRBJ1-2 and V is TRBV28; D unresolved. CDR1 and CDR2 (germline): MDHEN, SYDVKM. The CDR3 has 13 residues. The V end was cut by 5 bases, the J end by 5 bases, with 12 bases between.

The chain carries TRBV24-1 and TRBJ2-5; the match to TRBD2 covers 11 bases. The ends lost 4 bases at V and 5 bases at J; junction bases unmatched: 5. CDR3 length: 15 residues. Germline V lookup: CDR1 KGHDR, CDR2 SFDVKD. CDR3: CATSDPTSGDETQYF. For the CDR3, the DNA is TGTGCCACCAGTGACCCGACTAGCGGGGACGAGACCCAGTACTTC.